This TCR beta chain was identified during a study of cytomegalovirus exposure and HLA in healthy donors. For the study at large: The approximately 110 validation repertoires used a platform that matched the one used for the approximately 610 first-cohort repertoires, as a later analysis reported.

The assay was immunoSEQ multiplex PCR, and TCRdb's table has in-frame clones only and misses some. Among around 190,000 clones listed, about 83% were seen once. Study-wide points: Within the 120 or so validation repertoires, first-cohort TCR clusters tended to co-occur, according to a later analysis.

The donors were part of the validation cohort of 95 to 150 subjects. That cohort was separate from the first cohort, which comprised 500 to 700 subjects. As to this clone: The antigen is unknown.

The V end lost 7 bases, the J end lost 7 bases, and 19 bases lay between the germline ends. CDR3 size: 14 residues. CDR1 and CDR2 from the germline V gene are ENHRY and SYGVKD. The receptor's source is a woman in her late teens or twenties in good health and CMV-seronegative. The sequenced sample was PBMCs. The chain uses TRBV10-3 and TRBJ1-1, with a possible D match to TRBD1 (6 bases). As DNA, the CDR3 is TGTGCCATCACGACGACAGGCAGCACCCATGAAGCTTTCTTT. It translates to CAITTTGSTHEAFF.